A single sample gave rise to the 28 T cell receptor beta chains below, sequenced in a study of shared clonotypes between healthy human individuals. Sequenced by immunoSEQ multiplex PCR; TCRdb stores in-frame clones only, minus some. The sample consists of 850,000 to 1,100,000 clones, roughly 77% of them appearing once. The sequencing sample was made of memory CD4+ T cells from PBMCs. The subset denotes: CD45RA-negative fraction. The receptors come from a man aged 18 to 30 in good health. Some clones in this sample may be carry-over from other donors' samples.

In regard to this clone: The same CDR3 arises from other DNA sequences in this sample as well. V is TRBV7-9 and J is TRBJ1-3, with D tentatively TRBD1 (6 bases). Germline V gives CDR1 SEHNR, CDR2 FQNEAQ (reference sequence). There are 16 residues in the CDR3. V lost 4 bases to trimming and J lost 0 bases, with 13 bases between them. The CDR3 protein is CASSYQGLFSGNTIYF. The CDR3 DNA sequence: TGTGCCAGCAGCTATCAGGGGTTATTCTCTGGAAACACCATATATTTT.

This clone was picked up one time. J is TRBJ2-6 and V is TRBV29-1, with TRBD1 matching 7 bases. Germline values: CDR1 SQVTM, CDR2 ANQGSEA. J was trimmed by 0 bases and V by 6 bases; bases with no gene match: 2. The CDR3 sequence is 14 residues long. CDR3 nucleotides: TGCAGCGTGGACAGGAGCTCTGGGGCCAACGTCCTGACTTTC. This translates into CSVDRSSGANVLTF.

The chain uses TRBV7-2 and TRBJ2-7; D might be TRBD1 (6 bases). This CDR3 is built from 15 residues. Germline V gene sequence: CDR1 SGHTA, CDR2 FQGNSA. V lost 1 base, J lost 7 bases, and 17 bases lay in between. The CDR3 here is CASSLVPGVLGEQYF. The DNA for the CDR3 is TGTGCCAGCAGCTTAGTTCCAGGGGTCCTTGGGGAGCAGTACTTC.

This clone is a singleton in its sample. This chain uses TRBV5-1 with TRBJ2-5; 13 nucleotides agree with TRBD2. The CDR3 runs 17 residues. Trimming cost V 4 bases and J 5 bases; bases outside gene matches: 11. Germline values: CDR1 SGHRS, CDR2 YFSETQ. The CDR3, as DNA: TGCGCCAGCAGCGTCGGACTAGCGGGAGCTCCCGGGGAGACCCAGTACTTC. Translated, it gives CASSVGLAGAPGETQYF.

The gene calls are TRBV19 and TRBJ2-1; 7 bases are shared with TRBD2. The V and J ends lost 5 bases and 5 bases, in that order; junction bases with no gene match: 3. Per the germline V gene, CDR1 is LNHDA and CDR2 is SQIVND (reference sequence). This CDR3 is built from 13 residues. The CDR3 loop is CASSFGLDNEQFF. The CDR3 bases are TGTGCCAGTAGTTTCGGACTAGACAATGAGCAGTTCTTC. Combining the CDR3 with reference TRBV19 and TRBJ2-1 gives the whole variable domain DGGITQSPKYLFRKEGQNVTLSCEQNLNHDAMYWYRQDPGQGLRLIYYSQIVNDFQKGDIAEGYSVSREKKESFPLTVTSAQKNPTAFYLCASSFGLDNEQFFGPGTRLTVL.

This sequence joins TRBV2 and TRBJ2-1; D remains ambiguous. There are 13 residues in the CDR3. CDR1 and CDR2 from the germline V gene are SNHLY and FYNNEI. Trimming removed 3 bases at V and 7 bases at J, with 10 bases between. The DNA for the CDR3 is TGTGCCAGCAGTGAGGGTTTGGGGAATGAGCAGTTCTTC. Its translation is CASSEGLGNEQFF.

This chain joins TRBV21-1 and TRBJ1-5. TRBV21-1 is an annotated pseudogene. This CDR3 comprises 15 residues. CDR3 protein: CASSEGQRQDQPQHF. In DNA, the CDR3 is TGTGCCAGCAGCGAAGGACAGCGGCAGGATCAGCCCCAGCATTTT.

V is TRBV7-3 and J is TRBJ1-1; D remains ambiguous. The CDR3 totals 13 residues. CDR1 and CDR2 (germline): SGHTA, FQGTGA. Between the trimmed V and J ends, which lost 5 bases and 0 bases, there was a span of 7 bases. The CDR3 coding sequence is TGTGCCAGCAGCGTCCAGGTGAACACTGAAGCTTTCTTT. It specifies CASSVQVNTEAFF.

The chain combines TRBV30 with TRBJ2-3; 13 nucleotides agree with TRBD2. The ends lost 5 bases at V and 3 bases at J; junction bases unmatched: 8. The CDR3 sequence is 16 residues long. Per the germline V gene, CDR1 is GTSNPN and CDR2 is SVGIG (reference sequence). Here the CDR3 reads CAWGYGTSGMTDTQYF. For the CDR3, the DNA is TGTGCCTGGGGATACGGGACTAGCGGGATGACAGATACGCAGTATTTT.

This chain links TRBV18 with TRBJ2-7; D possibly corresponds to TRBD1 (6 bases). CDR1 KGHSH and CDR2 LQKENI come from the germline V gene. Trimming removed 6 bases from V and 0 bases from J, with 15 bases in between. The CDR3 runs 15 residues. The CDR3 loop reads CASSTRQASSYEQYF. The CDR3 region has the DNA TGTGCCAGCTCCACAAGACAGGCGAGCTCCTACGAGCAGTACTTC.

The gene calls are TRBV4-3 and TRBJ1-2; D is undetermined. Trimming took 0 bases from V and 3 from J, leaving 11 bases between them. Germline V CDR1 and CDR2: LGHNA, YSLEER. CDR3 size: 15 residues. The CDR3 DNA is TGCGCCAGCAGCCAAGATCTCAGGACGGACTATGGCTACACCTTC. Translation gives CASSQDLRTDYGYTF.

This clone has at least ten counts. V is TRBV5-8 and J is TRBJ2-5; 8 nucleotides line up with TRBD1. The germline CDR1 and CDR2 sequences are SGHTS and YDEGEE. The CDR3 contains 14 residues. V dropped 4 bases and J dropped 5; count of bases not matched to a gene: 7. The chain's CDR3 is CASSRGQGGETQYF. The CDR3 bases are TGTGCCAGCAGCCGCGGACAGGGTGGGGAGACCCAGTACTTC.

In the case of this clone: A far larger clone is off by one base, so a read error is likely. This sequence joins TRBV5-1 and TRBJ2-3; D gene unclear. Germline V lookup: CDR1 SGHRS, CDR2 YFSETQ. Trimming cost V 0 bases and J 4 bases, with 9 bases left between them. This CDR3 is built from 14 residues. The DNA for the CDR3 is TGCGCCAGCAGCTTGGGTCTGGGCCCAGATACGCAGTATTTT. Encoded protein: CASSLGLGPDTQYF. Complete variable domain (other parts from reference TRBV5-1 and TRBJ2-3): KAGVTQTPRYLIKTRGQQVTLSCSPISGHRSVSWYQQTPGQGLQFLFEYFSETQRNKGNFPGRFSGRQFSNSRSEMNVSTLELGDSALYLCASSLGLGPDTQYFGPGTRLTVL.

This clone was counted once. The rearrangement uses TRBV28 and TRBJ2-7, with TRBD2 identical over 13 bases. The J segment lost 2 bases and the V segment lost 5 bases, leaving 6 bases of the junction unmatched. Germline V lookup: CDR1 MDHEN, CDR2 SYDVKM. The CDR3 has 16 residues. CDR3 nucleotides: TGTGCCAGCAGTCCCGCCGGGACTAGCGGGGCCTACGAGCAGTACTTC. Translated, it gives CASSPAGTSGAYEQYF.

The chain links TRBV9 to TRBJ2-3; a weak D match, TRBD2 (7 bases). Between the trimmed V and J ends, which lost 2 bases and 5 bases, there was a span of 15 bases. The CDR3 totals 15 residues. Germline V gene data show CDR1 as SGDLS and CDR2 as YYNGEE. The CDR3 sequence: CASSVQARGGDTQYF. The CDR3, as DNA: TGTGCCAGCAGCGTTCAGGCTAGGGGGGGAGATACGCAGTATTTT. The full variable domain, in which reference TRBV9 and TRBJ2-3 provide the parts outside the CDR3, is DSGVTQTPKHLITATGQRVTLRCSPRSGDLSVYWYQQSLDQGLQFLIQYYNGEERAKGNILERFSAQQFPDLHSELNLSSLELGDSALYFCASSVQARGGDTQYFGPGTRLTVL.

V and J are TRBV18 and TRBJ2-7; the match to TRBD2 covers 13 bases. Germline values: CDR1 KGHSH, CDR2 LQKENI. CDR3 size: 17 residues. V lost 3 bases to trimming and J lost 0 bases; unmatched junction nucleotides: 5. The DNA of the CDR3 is TGTGCCAGCTCACCCCCCCGACTAGCGGGGGGCTCCTACGAGCAGTACTTC. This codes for CASSPPRLAGGSYEQYF.

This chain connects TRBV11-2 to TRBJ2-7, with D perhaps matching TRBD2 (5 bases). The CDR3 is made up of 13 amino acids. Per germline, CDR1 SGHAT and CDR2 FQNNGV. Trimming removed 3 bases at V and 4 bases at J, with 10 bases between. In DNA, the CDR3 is TGTGCCAGCAGCTTTGGACCGGGGTACGAGCAGTACTTC. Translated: CASSFGPGYEQYF.

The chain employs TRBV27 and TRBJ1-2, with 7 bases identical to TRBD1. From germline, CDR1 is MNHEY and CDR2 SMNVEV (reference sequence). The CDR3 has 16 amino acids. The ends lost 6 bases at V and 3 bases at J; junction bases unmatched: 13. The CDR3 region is CASRPADRRIHYGYTF. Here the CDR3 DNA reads TGTGCCAGCAGACCAGCGGACAGGAGAATACACTATGGCTACACCTTC.

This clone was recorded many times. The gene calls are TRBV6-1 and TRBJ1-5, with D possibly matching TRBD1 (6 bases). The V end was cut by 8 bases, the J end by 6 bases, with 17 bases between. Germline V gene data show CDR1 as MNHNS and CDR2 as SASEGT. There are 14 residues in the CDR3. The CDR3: CASAPEGGVQPQHF. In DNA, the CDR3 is TGTGCCAGCGCCCCCGAGGGGGGGGTTCAGCCCCAGCATTTT.

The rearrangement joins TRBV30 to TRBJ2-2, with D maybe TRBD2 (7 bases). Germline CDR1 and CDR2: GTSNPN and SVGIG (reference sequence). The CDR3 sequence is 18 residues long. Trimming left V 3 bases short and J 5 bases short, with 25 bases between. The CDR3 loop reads CAWSRAFRGGSRTGELFF. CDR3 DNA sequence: TGTGCCTGGAGCCGGGCTTTCAGGGGCGGGAGCAGAACCGGGGAGCTGTTTTTT.

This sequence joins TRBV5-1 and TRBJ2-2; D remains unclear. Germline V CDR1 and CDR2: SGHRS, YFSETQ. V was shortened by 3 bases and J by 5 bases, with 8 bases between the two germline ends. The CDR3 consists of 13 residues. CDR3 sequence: CASSWATTGELFF. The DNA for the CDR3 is TGCGCCAGCAGCTGGGCTACTACCGGGGAGCTGTTTTTT.

The chain's CDR3 is CASSFGSAMNTEAFF. The CDR3 coding sequence is TGTGCCAGCAGCTTTGGGTCGGCCATGAACACTGAAGCTTTCTTT. The J gene is TRBJ1-1, the V gene TRBV7-2, with no clear D. Germline V gene sequence: CDR1 SGHTA, CDR2 FQGNSA. V was pared by 3 bases and J by 0 bases, with 11 bases between. This CDR3 spans 15 amino acids.

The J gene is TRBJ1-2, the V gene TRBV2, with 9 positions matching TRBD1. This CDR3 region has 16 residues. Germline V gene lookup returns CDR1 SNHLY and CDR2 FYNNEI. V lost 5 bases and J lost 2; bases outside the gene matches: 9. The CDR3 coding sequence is TGTGCCAGCAGTCCCCAAAGACAGGGGGAAAACTATGGCTACACCTTC. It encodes CASSPQRQGENYGYTF.

CDR3 amino acids: CASSLFSSQGPTLAETQYF. The DNA of the CDR3 is TGTGCCAGCAGCTTATTTTCCAGCCAGGGGCCCACACTCGCAGAGACCCAGTACTTC. The chain links TRBV7-2 to TRBJ2-5; possible D gene TRBD1, 6 bases. V lost 2 bases and J 4 bases, leaving 26 bases between the germline ends. The CDR3 contains 19 residues. Per the germline V gene, CDR1 is SGHTA and CDR2 is FQGNSA.

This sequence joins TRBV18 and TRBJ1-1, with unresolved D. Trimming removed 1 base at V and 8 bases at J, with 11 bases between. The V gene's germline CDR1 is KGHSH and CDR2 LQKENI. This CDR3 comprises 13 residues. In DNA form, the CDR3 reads TGTGCCAGCTCACCACAAACAAAACCAGAAGCTTTCTTT. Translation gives CASSPQTKPEAFF.

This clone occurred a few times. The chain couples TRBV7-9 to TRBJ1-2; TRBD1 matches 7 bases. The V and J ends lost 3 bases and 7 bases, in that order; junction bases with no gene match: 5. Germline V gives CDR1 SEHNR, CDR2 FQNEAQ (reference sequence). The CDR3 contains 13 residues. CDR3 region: CASSLKGAGGYTF. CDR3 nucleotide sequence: TGTGCCAGCAGCTTGAAGGGGGCGGGTGGCTACACCTTC. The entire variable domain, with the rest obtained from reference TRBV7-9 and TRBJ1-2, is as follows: DTGVSQNPRHKITKRGQNVTFRCDPISEHNRLYWYRQTLGQGPEFLTYFQNEAQLEKSRLLSDRFSAERPKGSFSTLEIQRTEQGDSAMYLCASSLKGAGGYTFGSGTRLTVV.

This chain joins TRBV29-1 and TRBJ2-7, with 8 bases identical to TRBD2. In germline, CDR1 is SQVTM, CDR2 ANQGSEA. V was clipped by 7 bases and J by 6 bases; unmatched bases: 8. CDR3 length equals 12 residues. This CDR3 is CSAVSGISEQYF. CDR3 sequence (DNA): TGCAGCGCTGTTAGCGGGATCAGCGAGCAGTACTTC.

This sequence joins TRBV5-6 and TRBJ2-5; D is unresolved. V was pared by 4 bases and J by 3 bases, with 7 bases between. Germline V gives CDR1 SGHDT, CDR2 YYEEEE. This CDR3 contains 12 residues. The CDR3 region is CASSRTEETQYF. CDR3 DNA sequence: TGTGCCAGCAGCAGGACGGAAGAGACCCAGTACTTC.